The clone carrying this T cell receptor beta chain was picked up many times. As yet, its antigen is unknown. This specimen comes from a study of blood T cells in healthy people across ages. General study points: Changes in expanded clonotypes were possibly confounded, as the CMV status of donors was unknown.

V lost 5 bases and J 3 bases, leaving 11 bases between the germline ends. This CDR3 region has 14 residues. The V gene's germline CDR1 is SGHTA and CDR2 FQGNSA. Together with a sample-barcoded 5' primer, a J-beta primer mix was included in a second PCR lasting roughly 6 to 12 cycles. TCRdb re-called the 5' RACE reads with MiXCR, one entry per CDR3 protein. Here the sample spans more than 800,000 distinct CDR3 sequences, 40% to 50% being singletons. The chain recombines TRBV7-2 with TRBJ2-1; a weak D match, TRBD2 (5 bases). The sample was blood. The sequence was obtained from a woman aged 55-69 years in good health. This CDR3 is CASSQPGLYNEQFF. CDR3 coding DNA: TGTGCCAGCAGCCAACCAGGACTCTACAATGAGCAGTTCTTC.